The 16 T cell receptor beta chains listed next were all sequenced from one sample in a study of long-term antiretroviral therapy in people with HIV. At the survey level, the v3.0 immunoSEQ assay was run. The protocol was immunoSEQ multiplex PCR, while the TCRdb copy is restricted to in-frame clones and leaves out a portion. The sample yields 25,000 to 30,000 clones, 85% to 90% seen once. This material consisted of unsorted PBMCs, taken 0.8 years after starting antiretroviral therapy. The origin of the receptors is a woman aged 25-40 years with HIV.

This clone appeared a few times. This chain joins TRBV19 and TRBJ1-2; 10 bases map to TRBD1. Looked up from germline, CDR1 is LNHDA and CDR2 is SQIVND (reference sequence). The V segment lost 4 bases and the J segment 6 bases; nucleotides outside the gene matches: 8. The CDR3 spans 15 residues. The DNA for the CDR3 is TGTGCCAGTAGTAAGGTCGGACAGGGGGACAATGGCTACACCTTC. It encodes CASSKVGQGDNGYTF.

The table lists this clone with a count of one. V usage is TRBV7-3 and J usage is TRBJ2-1; 8 bases agree with TRBD2. Trimming removed 5 bases from V and 8 bases from J; junction bases left unmatched: 8. The germline CDR1 and CDR2 sequences are SGHTA and FQGTGA. CDR3 length: 14 residues. The CDR3 spells CASSDGGVGDEQFF. Here the CDR3 DNA reads TGTGCCAGCAGCGACGGGGGGGTTGGTGATGAGCAGTTCTTC.

J is TRBJ1-2 and V is TRBV19; D unclear. The V end was cut by 2 bases, the J end by 1 base, with 5 bases between. The CDR3 covers 13 residues. CDR1 and CDR2 from the germline V gene are LNHDA and SQIVND (reference sequence). CDR3 sequence (DNA): TGTGCCAGTAGTATATACGGTAACTATGGCTACACCTTC. Amino acid sequence: CASSIYGNYGYTF.

CDR3 residues: CASSQPWGTLNEKLFF. For the CDR3, the DNA is TGTGCCAGCAGCCAACCCTGGGGGACCCTTAATGAAAAACTGTTTTTT. The chain combines TRBV14 with TRBJ1-4; weak D call: TRBD1 (5 bases). There are 16 residues in the CDR3. Germline CDR1 reads SGHDN; CDR2 reads FVKESK. Trimming removed 2 bases from V and 4 bases from J, with 14 bases in between.

The rearrangement joins TRBV2 to TRBJ1-1; maybe TRBD1 (6 bases). The V gene lost 4 bases and the J gene lost 2 bases, with 11 bases spanning the gap. The CDR3 contains 14 residues. CDR1 and CDR2 from the germline V gene are SNHLY and FYNNEI. CDR3 protein: CASSVYRANTEAFF. In DNA form, the CDR3 reads TGTGCCAGCAGTGTCTACAGGGCAAACACTGAAGCTTTCTTT.

The CDR3 DNA follows: TGTGCCTTACTCCTCGCGGACACCGGGGAGCTGTTTTTT. It encodes CALLLADTGELFF. V gene TRBV10-3 combines with J gene TRBJ2-2, with no clear D. Deletions cut 11 bases from V and 3 bases from J, with 13 bases between. The CDR3 has 13 residues. The germline V gene encodes CDR1 ENHRY and CDR2 SYGVKD.

V is TRBV29-1 and J is TRBJ2-7, with 11 bases that match TRBD2. The germline V gene has CDR1 SQVTM and CDR2 ANQGSEA. The junction had 7 bases not matched to a gene; V was cut back by 5 bases and J by 7 bases. This CDR3 comprises 13 residues. CDR3 region: CSVRTSGFLEQYF. CDR3 bases: TGCAGCGTTCGGACTAGCGGGTTTTTAGAGCAGTACTTC.

V and J are TRBV2 and TRBJ1-4, with 7 bases fitting TRBD1. V shed 6 bases, J shed 3 bases, and the junction held 7 bases outside the gene matches. Germline V gene lookup returns CDR1 SNHLY and CDR2 FYNNEI. The CDR3 consists of 15 residues. The CDR3 region is CASRFPTGPNEKLFF. CDR3 nucleotides: TGTGCCAGCAGGTTTCCGACAGGGCCTAATGAAAAACTGTTTTTT.

V usage is TRBV11-2 and J usage is TRBJ1-4; 11 bases are shared with TRBD1. Per the germline V gene, CDR1 is SGHAT and CDR2 is FQNNGV. The CDR3 is 17 amino acids. J gave up 0 bases and V 6 bases, and 6 bases lay outside the gene matches. This chain's CDR3 is CASSRDRGKTTNEKLFF. DNA for the CDR3: TGTGCCAGCAGTCGGGACAGGGGGAAAACAACTAATGAAAAACTGTTTTTT.

This clone has more than one count but fewer than ten. This sequence joins TRBV2 and TRBJ1-5; D possibly corresponds to TRBD1 (5 bases). In germline, CDR1 is SNHLY, CDR2 FYNNEI. This CDR3 region has 14 residues. The germline V and J ends were trimmed by 7 bases and 7 bases, with 17 bases remaining between them. CDR3 amino acids: CASKRGDGGQPQHF. In DNA form, the CDR3 reads TGTGCCAGCAAAAGGGGAGACGGCGGGCAGCCCCAGCATTTT.

This chain uses TRBV6-1 with TRBJ1-5; D is possibly TRBD1 (5 bases). This CDR3 comprises 14 residues. Germline CDR1 and CDR2: MNHNS and SASEGT. V dropped 3 bases and J dropped 5 bases, with 11 bases sitting between them. CDR3 amino acids: CASSDPARDQPQHF. CDR3 in DNA: TGTGCCAGCAGTGATCCCGCCAGGGATCAGCCCCAGCATTTT.

Only one count was recorded for this clone. This chain links TRBV10-3 with TRBJ1-5; 7 bases are a match to TRBD1. Germline lookup yields CDR1 ENHRY and CDR2 SYGVKD. V trimming: 6 bases; J trimming: 5 bases; junction bases outside the gene matches: 4. The CDR3 runs to 13 residues. CDR3 DNA sequence: TGTGCCATCAGCGGGGACAGCTATCAGCCCCAGCATTTT. Residues: CAISGDSYQPQHF.

The chain's CDR3 is CASSAGLIIQNEQFF. In DNA form, the CDR3 reads TGTGCCAGCAGTGCTGGACTCATCATCCAGAATGAGCAGTTCTTC. V is TRBV6-6 and J is TRBJ2-1; maybe TRBD2 (5 bases). The V end lost 5 bases, the J end lost 7 bases, and 18 bases lay between the germline ends. Germline CDR1 reads MNHNY; CDR2 reads SVGAGI (reference sequence). This CDR3 has 15 amino acids.

The chain uses TRBV9 and TRBJ2-1; D remains ambiguous. The germline V gene encodes CDR1 SGDLS and CDR2 YYNGEE. The CDR3 contains 14 residues. The V end was cut by 7 bases, the J end by 9 bases, with 20 bases between. CDR3 loop: CASGLTASPAEQFF. The CDR3 bases are TGTGCCAGCGGGCTGACGGCCTCTCCTGCTGAGCAGTTCTTC.

The table lists this clone with a count of one. This sequence joins TRBV7-9 and TRBJ1-2, with D possibly matching TRBD1 (5 bases). Germline assignment: CDR1 SEHNR and CDR2 FQNEAQ (reference sequence). The CDR3 runs to 16 residues. Deletions cut 5 bases from V and 0 bases from J, with 16 bases between. In DNA, the CDR3 is TGTGCCAGCAGCGAGGATCTGGGGGAAACTAACTATGGCTACACCTTC. Protein sequence: CASSEDLGETNYGYTF.

The V gene is TRBV2, the J gene TRBJ1-6; tentatively, D is TRBD1 (5 bases). CDR3 length: 12 residues. V was shortened by 8 bases and J by 10 bases, with 12 bases between the two germline ends. Germline V gene sequence: CDR1 SNHLY, CDR2 FYNNEI. CDR3 coding DNA: TGTGCCAGCCGACGGGGGACCTCACCCCTCCACTTT. Translating it yields CASRRGTSPLHF. The full variable domain, its missing parts supplied by reference TRBV2 and TRBJ1-6, is EPEVTQTPSHQVTQMGQEVILRCVPISNHLYFYWYRQILGQKVEFLVSFYNNEISEKSEIFDDQFSVERPDGSNFTLKIRSTKLEDSAMYFCASRRGTSPLHFGNGTRLTVT.